The 30 T cell receptor beta chains listed next were all sequenced from one sample in a study of blood T cells in healthy people across ages. A J-beta primer mix and a sample-barcoded 5' primer were used in a second PCR of about 7 to 11 cycles. MiXCR was run by TCRdb on the 5' RACE reads, yielding one entry per CDR3 protein. The sample contains about 1.4 million distinct CDR3 sequences, approximately 59% of which appear only once. What was sequenced was blood. These receptors came from a man between 18 and 35 years old in good health.

This clonotype has a handful of counts. This chain uses TRBV12-3 or TRBV12-4 with TRBJ1-5; D ambiguous. CDR3 length: 12 residues. V shed 3 bases and J shed 12 bases, with 12 bases lying between them. As DNA, the CDR3 is TGTGCCAGCAGTTTCGGCCATCCCAACCAGCATTTT. Translation: CASSFGHPNQHF.

V usage is TRBV29-1 and J usage is TRBJ1-2, with TRBD1 matching over 11 bases. Germline-derived CDR1 and CDR2 are SQVTM and ANQGSEA. V was pared by 6 bases and J by 7 bases, with 10 bases of the junction left unmatched. The CDR3 spans 14 residues. The CDR3 protein is CSVSTGQGVSGYTF. The CDR3 region has the DNA TGCAGCGTGAGCACGGGACAGGGGGTTAGTGGCTACACCTTC.

This clonotype was seen only once. V gene TRBV7-2 combines with J gene TRBJ2-2, with D possibly TRBD2 on 6 matching bases. CDR1 is SGHTA, CDR2 FQGNSA, per germline. The CDR3 is 14 amino acids. Trimming stripped 7 bases from V and 6 bases from J, with 15 bases between. The CDR3 nucleotides are TGTGCCAGCACCCGGGACTCCGCGGCCGGGGAGCTGTTTTTT. Its protein is CASTRDSAAGELFF.

This clonotype was observed a single time. V gene TRBV12-5 combines with J gene TRBJ2-7; 7 positions agree with TRBD1. The end of the DNA aligns better with TRBJ2-5, so the J call may be wrong. Germline-derived CDR1 and CDR2 are LGHNT and FRNRAP. The CDR3 has 15 residues. The CDR3 DNA sequence: TGTGCTAGTGGTTTGGCCCCAGGGGGAACCGAGACCCAGTACTTC. Translated: CASGLAPGGTETQYF.

The gene calls are TRBV7-2 and TRBJ1-2; a possible D gene is TRBD1 (6 bases). Germline V lookup: CDR1 SGHTA, CDR2 FQGNSA. This CDR3 contains 13 residues. The V end lost 5 bases, the J end lost 6 bases, and 13 bases lay between the germline ends. CDR3 nucleotides: TGTGCCAGCAGCCCGACAGGCCAAGATGGCTACACCTTC. It yields the protein CASSPTGQDGYTF.

CDR3 DNA: TGTGCCAGCAGCTTCGCCCAAAGAGACAGGGCCTATGGCTACACCTTC. It translates to CASSFAQRDRAYGYTF. This rearrangement joins TRBV7-2 to TRBJ1-2, with 7 nucleotides matching TRBD1. The CDR3 spans 16 residues. Per germline, CDR1 SGHTA and CDR2 FQGNSA. V was clipped by 3 bases and J by 4 bases; unmatched bases: 11.

The chain is built from TRBV15 and TRBJ1-1, with 7 positions matching TRBD1. This CDR3 contains 15 residues. The trim removed 0 bases at V and 8 bases at J, leaving 9 bases unmatched. The germline V gene encodes CDR1 LNHNV and CDR2 YYDKDF (reference sequence). The CDR3 bases are TGTGCCACCAGCAGAGAAAACAGGGGCGAGGGGGAAGCTTTCTTT. Its protein is CATSRENRGEGEAFF.

The chain uses TRBV10-3 and TRBJ2-1; 11 bases map to TRBD2. Trimming removed 3 bases from V and 4 bases from J; junction bases left unmatched: 2. The CDR3 sequence is 15 residues long. CDR1 and CDR2 (germline): ENHRY, SYGVKD. In DNA form, the CDR3 reads TGTGCCATCAGTGACGGGACTAGCGGTTACAATGAGCAGTTCTTC. Translating it yields CAISDGTSGYNEQFF.

In this sample, this clonotype turned up many times. This sequence joins TRBV7-9 and TRBJ2-6; a weak D match, TRBD1 (6 bases). Germline CDR1 SEHNR, CDR2 FQNEAQ (reference sequence). The V end was cut by 5 bases, the J end by 2 bases, with 10 bases between. This CDR3 comprises 15 residues. This CDR3 is CASSHAGAGANVLTF. CDR3 sequence (DNA): TGTGCCAGCAGCCATGCAGGGGCTGGGGCCAACGTCCTGACTTTC.

J is TRBJ2-3 and V is TRBV6-5; TRBD2 might be the D (6 bases). The V and J ends lost 0 bases and 4 bases respectively, with 11 bases between them. The CDR3 runs to 15 residues. Germline CDR1 MNHEY, CDR2 SVGAGI. CDR3 loop: CASSYSISGADTQYF. DNA of the CDR3: TGTGCCAGCAGTTACTCGATTTCGGGAGCAGATACGCAGTATTTT.

This clonotype was recorded many times. The rearrangement uses TRBV7-9 and TRBJ1-2, with 8 bases identical to TRBD1. The V segment lost 6 bases and the J segment 2 bases; nucleotides outside the gene matches: 8. The CDR3 sequence is 15 residues long. In germline, CDR1 is SEHNR, CDR2 FQNEAQ (reference sequence). CDR3 loop: CASSLDGQGNYGYTF. The CDR3 nucleotides are TGTGCCAGCAGTCTAGACGGACAGGGCAACTATGGCTACACCTTC.

This clonotype was counted ten times or more. The J gene is TRBJ2-4, the V gene TRBV13, with D maybe TRBD1 (6 bases). CDR3 length: 14 amino acids. The ends were cut back, 5 bases at V and 2 bases at J, with 10 bases in the middle. CDR1 and CDR2 (germline): PRHDT, FYEKMQ (reference sequence). Here the CDR3 reads CASSPRGTKNIQYF. DNA of the CDR3: TGTGCCAGCAGCCCCAGGGGAACCAAAAACATTCAGTACTTC.

The chain carries TRBV5-6 and TRBJ2-7; a possible D gene is TRBD2 (5 bases). V dropped 0 bases and J dropped 3 bases, with 13 bases sitting between them. CDR3 size: 15 residues. Germline V CDR1 and CDR2: SGHDT, YYEEEE. Here the CDR3 DNA reads TGTGCCAGCAGCTTGGGGGCGCGAGGGTACTACGAGCAGTACTTC. Translation gives CASSLGARGYYEQYF.

CDR3 protein: CASSQEGTDYYEQYF. CDR3 sequence (DNA): TGCGCCAGCAGCCAAGAGGGGACGGACTACTACGAGCAGTACTTC. The J gene is TRBJ2-7, the V gene TRBV4-1, with a weak D call TRBD2 (6 bases). Germline loops: CDR1 MGHRA, CDR2 YSYEKL. Trimming took off 0 bases at V and 3 bases at J, with 12 bases between the two ends. This CDR3 is 15 amino acids long.

The chain has TRBV10-3 and TRBJ1-2, with D possibly being TRBD1 (5 bases). From germline, CDR1 is ENHRY and CDR2 SYGVKD. This CDR3 is built from 13 residues. The germline V and J ends were trimmed by 7 bases and 3 bases, with 12 bases remaining between them. CDR3: CAINRGEDYGYTF. DNA of the CDR3: TGTGCCATCAATAGAGGGGAGGACTATGGCTACACCTTC.

The chain joins TRBV7-9 to TRBJ1-2; D is possibly TRBD1 (5 bases). Germline lookup yields CDR1 SEHNR and CDR2 FQNEAQ (reference sequence). Deletions cut 5 bases from V and 0 bases from J, with 13 bases between. This CDR3 is 15 amino acids long. The CDR3 bases are TGTGCCAGCAGCGGGAGGGGCGGAGCTAACTATGGCTACACCTTC. This translates into CASSGRGGANYGYTF.

Concerning this clonotype itself: Mismatch with germline at one junction end may stem from a read error. V usage is TRBV27 and J usage is TRBJ2-1; 12 nucleotides line up with TRBD2. In germline, CDR1 is MNHEY, CDR2 SMNVEV (reference sequence). The CDR3 sequence is 15 residues long. The CDR3 sequence is CANSSPSGRANEQFF. Here the CDR3 DNA reads TGTGCCAACAGTTCCCCTAGCGGGAGGGCGAATGAGCAGTTCTTC.

V and J are TRBV15 and TRBJ2-1, with D tentatively TRBD1 (5 bases). V shed 3 bases and J shed 0 bases, with 12 bases lying between them. CDR3 length: 16 residues. In germline, CDR1 is LNHNV, CDR2 YYDKDF (reference sequence). The CDR3 bases are TGTGCCACCAGCAGTTCTACAGGCGACTCCTACAATGAGCAGTTCTTC. Encoded protein: CATSSSTGDSYNEQFF.

The rearrangement links TRBV27 to TRBJ2-3; tentatively, D is TRBD2 (5 bases). The CDR3 loop spans 16 amino acids. Looked up from germline, CDR1 is MNHEY and CDR2 is SMNVEV (reference sequence). Trimming removed 4 bases at V and 4 bases at J, with 18 bases between. The CDR3 region is CASSSYLTTSADTQYF. The CDR3 bases are TGTGCCAGCAGTTCTTATTTGACTACAAGCGCAGATACGCAGTATTTT.

In its sample, this clonotype was seen a few times. This sequence joins TRBV7-2 and TRBJ2-3, with 8 positions matching TRBD2. This CDR3 region has 16 residues. In germline, CDR1 is SGHTA, CDR2 FQGNSA. Trimming cost V 1 base and J 2 bases; bases outside gene matches: 5. CDR3 region: CASSLDGGGSTDTQYF. The CDR3 nucleotides read TGTGCCAGCAGCTTAGACGGGGGGGGCTCCACAGATACGCAGTATTTT.

This chain uses TRBV7-6 with TRBJ1-2, with D possibly matching TRBD1 (6 bases). The CDR3 loop spans 14 amino acids. Germline values: CDR1 SGHVS, CDR2 FNYEAQ. V was clipped by 5 bases and J by 0 bases, with 10 bases between them. CDR3 nucleotides: TGTGCCAGCAGCAAAACAGGGTCTAACTATGGCTACACCTTC. It specifies CASSKTGSNYGYTF.

This chain uses TRBV20-1 with TRBJ2-5, with no clear D. The DNA matches TRBJ2-7 better at its end, which makes the J call doubtful. This CDR3 is built from 12 residues. The germline CDR1 and CDR2 sequences are DFQATT and SNEGSKA (reference sequence). CDR3 sequence reads: CSANGPVGEQYF. CDR3 nucleotide sequence: TGCAGTGCCAACGGGCCCGTGGGCGAGCAGTACTTC.

The gene calls are TRBV4-3 and TRBJ1-4; D is uncertain. The V gene lost 1 base and the J gene lost 6 bases, with 15 bases spanning the gap. The CDR3 length is 16 residues. Looked up from germline, CDR1 is LGHNA and CDR2 is YSLEER. The CDR3 DNA reads as TGCGCCAGCAGCCAAGGACCATATAATGCAGATGAAAAACTGTTTTTT. Residues: CASSQGPYNADEKLFF.

This chain connects TRBV24-1 to TRBJ2-5, with D hard to call. The V end lost 0 bases, the J end lost 5 bases, and 6 bases lay between the germline ends. The CDR3 is made up of 13 amino acids. Germline V gene lookup returns CDR1 KGHDR and CDR2 SFDVKD. CDR3 sequence reads: CATSDLGQETQYF. As DNA, the CDR3 is TGTGCCACCAGTGATTTGGGCCAGGAGACCCAGTACTTC.

The chain carries TRBV6-1 and TRBJ1-5; no reliable D call. CDR3 length: 15 residues. The V end was cut by 2 bases, the J end by 1 base, with 9 bases between. Germline loops: CDR1 MNHNS, CDR2 SASEGT. The CDR3 DNA is TGTGCCAGCAGTGAACCCCTCGGAAGCAATCAGCCCCAGCATTTT. It codes for CASSEPLGSNQPQHF.

The chain carries TRBV7-9 and TRBJ2-1; D tentatively reads TRBD1 or TRBD2 (5 bases each). The CDR3 contains 16 residues. Between the trimmed V and J ends, which lost 4 bases and 0 bases, there was a span of 13 bases. In germline, CDR1 is SEHNR, CDR2 FQNEAQ (reference sequence). CDR3 residues: CASSSYRGDSYNEQFF. DNA for the CDR3: TGTGCCAGCAGCTCCTATAGGGGAGACTCCTACAATGAGCAGTTCTTC.

The V and J genes are TRBV5-1 and TRBJ2-5; the D gene is possibly TRBD2 (5 bases). Germline lookup yields CDR1 SGHRS and CDR2 YFSETQ. The CDR3 totals 15 residues. Trimming pared 2 bases from V and 5 bases from J, leaving 16 bases between. CDR3 residues: CASSFFRGSSETQYF. CDR3 nucleotides: TGCGCCAGCAGCTTTTTCCGGGGTTCGTCGGAGACCCAGTACTTC.

The genes are TRBV2 and TRBJ2-2; TRBD2 agrees at 8 bases. Trimming removed 6 bases from V and 3 bases from J; junction bases left unmatched: 9. The germline CDR1 and CDR2 sequences are SNHLY and FYNNEI. This CDR3 region has 16 residues. Here the CDR3 DNA reads TGTGCCAGCAGGGGAACGACGGGACTAGACACCGGGGAGCTGTTTTTT. Protein: CASRGTTGLDTGELFF.

V usage is TRBV28 and J usage is TRBJ2-7; D possibly matches TRBD1 or TRBD2 (5 bases each). This CDR3 comprises 17 residues. Germline V gene lookup returns CDR1 MDHEN and CDR2 SYDVKM. The V gene lost 10 bases and the J gene lost 3 bases, with 28 bases spanning the gap. In DNA, the CDR3 is TGTGCCACCACTTCGAGGACCCTGGGGGATAGGATCTACGAGCAGTACTTC. This codes for CATTSRTLGDRIYEQYF.

This chain connects TRBV20-1 to TRBJ2-2; no definite D call. Per germline, CDR1 DFQATT and CDR2 SNEGSKA (reference sequence). Deletions cut 3 bases from V and 1 base from J, with 6 bases between. CDR3 length equals 13 residues. CDR3 residues: CSASPQNTGELFF. The CDR3, as DNA: TGCAGTGCTAGCCCCCAGAACACCGGGGAGCTGTTTTTT.